This T cell receptor (beta chain) appears in the sequencing data of a study of cytomegalovirus exposure and HLA in healthy donors. TCRdb's copy holds only in-frame clones and misses some; the assay was immunoSEQ multiplex PCR. In the table there are over 150,000 clones, 85% of which are singletons. Comment on this clone: No antigen is known for it.

This CDR3 contains 13 residues. V was shortened by 5 bases and J by 10 bases, with 15 bases between the two germline ends. Germline values: CDR1 SGHRS, CDR2 YFSETQ. Whole-study findings and limits: In the 100 to 150 validation repertoires, approximately 94% of cluster scores exceeded 0, per a later analysis. In vitro assays verified that a few CMV-associated chains recognized CMV antigens specifically.

The chain combines TRBV5-1 with TRBJ1-4; D unresolved. The sequence came from a man in his late teens or twenties in good health and CMV-seropositive. The sequenced sample was PBMCs. The chain's CDR3 is CASSTDFAAKLFF. DNA for the CDR3: TGCGCCAGCAGTACTGACTTTGCGGCAAAACTGTTTTTT.